The 5 T cell receptor beta chains listed next were all sequenced from one sample in a study of T cells in narcolepsy. This table comes from immunoSEQ multiplex PCR, and its TCRdb copy is limited to in-frame clones, with some not included. The sample records some 25,000 clones, just under 85% being singletons. The sample taken for sequencing was CD45RA- memory CD4+ T cells from PBMCs. The receptor set was obtained from a human donor with narcolepsy.

The J gene is TRBJ1-1, the V gene TRBV7-2, with no clear D. Germline CDR1 and CDR2: SGHTA and FQGNSA. Trimming shortened V by 5 bases and J by 4 bases, and 11 bases separated the two germline ends. The CDR3 spans 13 residues. DNA for the CDR3: TGTGCCAGCAGCCCTCAGTTGGGCACTGAAGCTTTCTTT. This gives the protein CASSPQLGTEAFF.

The V and J genes are TRBV19 and TRBJ2-5; tentative D call: TRBD1 (5 bases). Trimming stripped 7 bases from V and 3 bases from J, with 12 bases between. This CDR3 spans 13 amino acids. Germline V gives CDR1 LNHDA, CDR2 SQIVND (reference sequence). The CDR3 protein is CASIGADEETQYF. As DNA, the CDR3 is TGTGCCAGTATAGGGGCGGACGAAGAGACCCAGTACTTC.

The chain uses TRBV5-6 and TRBJ2-6, with 8 bases that match TRBD1. V was clipped by 1 base and J by 6 bases; unmatched bases: 9. The CDR3 extends over 17 amino acids. Germline V lookup: CDR1 SGHDT, CDR2 YYEEEE. The CDR3 region has the DNA TGTGCCAGCAGCTTGTTTGGGCAGGGGGCGTTGGCCAACGTCCTGACTTTC. Translating gives CASSLFGQGALANVLTF.

A note on this clone: A read error may account for a junction end that differs from germline. At the DNA level, this CDR3 is encoded by other sequences in the same sample as well. This sequence joins TRBV6-6 and TRBJ1-5; possible D gene TRBD1, 6 bases. Germline V gene sequence: CDR1 MNHNY, CDR2 SVGAGI (reference sequence). CDR3 size: 15 residues. DNA for the CDR3: TGCGCCAGCCAACAGGGCCGTTTGAGCAATCAGCCCCAGCATTTT. Translation gives CASQQGRLSNQPQHF.

The chain links TRBV2 to TRBJ1-6, with no clear D. Germline V gene sequence: CDR1 SNHLY, CDR2 FYNNEI. The CDR3 runs to 15 residues. Trimming stripped 2 bases from V and 7 bases from J, with 12 bases between. The CDR3 reads CASSESGLANSPLHF. In nucleotides, the CDR3 is TGTGCCAGCAGTGAATCGGGCCTTGCGAATTCACCCCTCCACTTT. Looking up the rest from reference TRBV2 and TRBJ1-6 gives the full variable domain: EPEVTQTPSHQVTQMGQEVILRCVPISNHLYFYWYRQILGQKVEFLVSFYNNEISEKSEIFDDQFSVERPDGSNFTLKIRSTKLEDSAMYFCASSESGLANSPLHFGNGTRLTVT.